The clone carrying this T cell receptor (beta chain) was observed many times. Trimming took off 7 bases at V and 0 bases at J, with 18 bases between the two ends. Germline CDR1 and CDR2: MNHEY and SVGEGT. This CDR3 has 16 amino acids. Amplification yielded TCR beta CDR3 regions, with RNA transcripts as the source. First-round RT-PCR with HTBI primers amplified the TCR CDR3 region. TCRdb re-analysed the multiplex PCR reads in MiXCR, keeping a single row per CDR3 protein. The sample shows about 520,000 distinct CDR3 sequences, less than 25% of them seen only once. The entry originates in a study of T cells in Graves' hyperthyroidism and ophthalmopathy.

Sequencing was performed on blood. The chain has TRBV6-2 or TRBV6-3 and TRBJ1-1, with D possibly TRBD1 on 5 matching bases. The sequence was obtained from a man aged 18 to 30 with Graves' hyperthyroidism. The CDR3 sequence is CASNKIRGFMNTEAFF. CDR3 bases: TGTGCCAGCAACAAAATAAGGGGTTTCATGAACACTGAAGCTTTCTTT.